This T cell receptor (beta chain) was captured by sequencing in a study of cytomegalovirus exposure and HLA in healthy donors. 60 Vbeta and 13 Jbeta primers were used in PCR. Measured with immunoSEQ multiplex PCR; TCRdb has only the in-frame clones, and not every one. This table has about 230,000 clones, 70% to 90% appearing once. CDR1 and CDR2 (germline): SGHRS, YFSETQ. This CDR3 is built from 14 residues. V lost 3 bases to trimming and J lost 8 bases, with 15 bases between them. The V gene is TRBV5-1, the J gene TRBJ2-1, with D maybe TRBD2 (6 bases). The source material was PBMCs. The receptor comes from a girl aged 2 to 10 in good health and CMV-seronegative. CDR3 bases: TGCGCCAGCAGCTCCAGAACTAGCAACGATGAGCAGTTCTTC. Its protein is CASSSRTSNDEQFF.